The TCR beta chain described here comes from a study of blood T cell repertoires in COVID-19. Study background: Acute and convalescent COVID-19 specimens originated in the United States, Italy and Spain. Nucleic acid was either cDNA or gDNA, and it came from T cells, B-cell-depleted T cells, or PBMCs.

Clones were sequenced by immunoSEQ multiplex PCR, and TCRdb holds only the in-frame ones, with some missing. The sample lists approximately 190,000 clones; 86% were seen once. Germline V CDR1 and CDR2: SEHNR, FQNEAQ (reference sequence). With V trimmed by 4 bases and J by 4 bases, 12 bases remained unmatched. The CDR3 totals 17 residues. The rearrangement links TRBV7-9 to TRBJ1-1, with TRBD1 matching over 10 bases. This TCR came from an elderly man with acute or convalescent COVID-19. Sequenced input: peripheral blood. The chain's CDR3 is CASSSPRDRGGGTEAFF. CDR3 in DNA: TGTGCCAGCAGCTCCCCCAGGGACAGGGGAGGGGGCACTGAAGCTTTCTTT.